One T cell receptor beta chain is described in this entry. The data derive from a study of graft-versus-host responses after intestinal transplantation. The ends lost 3 bases at V and 10 bases at J; junction bases unmatched: 5. This CDR3 has 12 residues. Germline-derived CDR1 and CDR2 are SGHTA and FQGTGA. Repertoires were generated with immunoSEQ multiplex PCR, while TCRdb's copy carries only in-frame clones and drops some. The sample carries about 23,000 clones, roughly 90% recorded once. The genes are TRBV7-3 and TRBJ1-1; 7 bases fit TRBD1. The source material was PBMCs, sampled 39 days after intestinal transplant. The TCR comes from a human patient who received an intestinal transplant, so some T cells may come from the graft donor. CDR3 loop: CASSLGQGVAFF. As DNA, the CDR3 is TGTGCCAGCAGCTTGGGTCAGGGGGTAGCTTTCTTT.